The source of this TCR beta chain is a study of T cells in Graves' hyperthyroidism and ophthalmopathy (dated by TCRdb to between 2017 and 2020). General notes on the study: Peripheral blood samples were taken at initial diagnosis, before any treatment was given. The 100 or so discovery patients were randomly split 7:3 into training and test sets. Following sampling, methimazole starting at 30 mg daily was given to hyperthyroidism patients, and high-dose intravenous methylprednisolone was given to ophthalmopathy patients. In more than 5 Graves' hyperthyroidism patients, the study also compared T-cell repertoires from thyroid tissue with T-cell repertoires from blood. The paper reports TCR Vbeta CDR3 sequencing of over 130 peripheral blood samples: under 45 ophthalmopathy, fewer than 80 hyperthyroidism and approximately 17 progressor patients. Prospective prediction of ophthalmopathy was tested in an independent validation cohort of about 19 hyperthyroidism patients and 17 patients who later progressed to ophthalmopathy. A discovery cohort of fewer than 110 patients, about 40 with Graves' ophthalmopathy and about 58 with stable Graves' hyperthyroidism, was used to find distinguishing TCR V-J signatures.

Broad study findings and their caveats: In validation, progression to ophthalmopathy was predicted by the model with nearly 71% sensitivity and 72.22% specificity, a median of around 6.5 months before onset. In cross-validation, a model built on a 13 V-J signature told ophthalmopathy apart from stable hyperthyroidism with 87.88% sensitivity and around 84% specificity, and in testing the same model reached 80%/75%. Most expanded thyroid clonotypes (frequency above 0.001) were also detected in blood, a finding suggesting that blood repertoires may reflect thyroid immune responses. Sample size was not statistically predetermined, and blinding of investigators to group allocation was not performed.

Stable Graves' hyperthyroidism was defined as no progression to ophthalmopathy during 18 months of follow-up. Hyperthyroidism patients were aged 18 to 65 years and newly diagnosed, with disease duration of less than 2 months. The study excluded patients with uncontrolled infections, other autoimmune diseases, pregnancy or lactation. Diagnoses relied on clinical symptoms, serum thyroxine and TRAb, thyroid ultrasound and orbital computed tomography. PBMCs were isolated from roughly 10 ml of fresh peripheral blood by Ficoll-Paque density gradient centrifugation. Total RNA was extracted with Trizol reagent, and quality was checked on an Agilent 2100 Bioanalyzer. TCR beta CDR3 regions were amplified from RNA transcripts. A first-round RT-PCR of the TCR CDR3 used the HTBI primer set with the Qiagen OneStep RT-PCR kit. Libraries were constructed in a second round of multiplex PCR, after which size selection and purification were carried out. Paired-end sequencing of the libraries was performed with 100 bp reads on an Illumina HiSeq2000. In the source study's methods: Raw data were processed with SOAPnuke, discarding reads with adapters, uncalled bases, mean Phred below 15, or no exact constant-primer or identifier match. High-quality paired reads were merged using COPE v1.2.5, and each unique nucleotide sequence was defined as a clonotype. MiTCR v1.1 was used to align clonotypes to the IMGT TRBV, TRBD and TRBJ reference segments. Analysis was restricted to V-J combinations with a frequency above 0.0001, which covered roughly 99% of repertoires. The TCS score was defined as F50 (clonal expansion) divided by E x V (chaos), with BLOSUM62-based TCRdist calculated between CDR3 peptides within each V-J. Welch's t-statistics and random forest reduced roughly 530 V-J features to 13, which were used in a naive Bayes classifier (R e1071). TCRdb passed the public sequencing reads through fastp at Q25 and MiXCR, retaining productive beta sequences. Duplicate CDR3 protein sequences are folded into a single record with the most common DNA and genes. TCRdb's processing, not the authors', yielded these V and J calls. The sample table records about 590,000 distinct CDR3 sequences; about a sixth of these occur just once. The top ten clones comprise about 7% of the sample.

The CDR3, cysteine through phenylalanine, is 15 amino acids long. The entry retains the CDR3 DNA only, 45 bases that are in frame from base 1. Germline trimming: 6 bases from V, 4 bases from J; junction bases outside gene matches: 6. Looking up the germline V gene yields CDR1 ENHRY and CDR2 SYGVKD. Concerning this clonotype: It lacks a known antigen. One base away there is no much larger clone; base qualities are not given.

This chain joins TRBV10-3 to TRBJ2-1; 10 of the junction bases match TRBD2. This sequence was found in a woman aged 30 to 39 with Graves' hyperthyroidism. The sequenced material came from blood. The DNA sequence is TGTGCCATCAGCCTCGGACTAGCGGCGTACAATGAGCAGTTCTTC. Protein translation: CAISLGLAAYNEQFF.